The following is a T cell receptor beta chain sequence with its context. The antigen is unknown. The data were obtained in a study of Ad26.COV2.S vaccination and SARS-CoV-2 variants. Study-wide findings and caveats: TCR breadth and depth analyses may have underestimated total T cell responses. People who got the vaccine or the placebo had similar non-spike TCR breadth. Post-vaccination breadth of spike-specific CD8+ and CD4+ T cell responses was reportedly substantial. Those who received the vaccine showed greater spike-specific TCR breadth than those given placebo.

Measured with immunoSEQ multiplex PCR; TCRdb has only the in-frame clones, and not every one. The sample records about 100,000 clones, 80% being singletons. Sequencing used peripheral blood, obtained after recovery from COVID-19. This TCR was recovered from a human donor who had recovered from COVID-19.

The CDR3 region has the DNA TGTGCCAGCAGTGAAACTGGACAACCTGAAGCTTTCTTT. Translated: CASSETGQPEAFF. The gene calls are TRBV6-1 and TRBJ1-1; TRBD1 is a possible D gene (5 bases). Germline CDR1 reads MNHNS; CDR2 reads SASEGT. This CDR3 contains 13 residues. V lost 2 bases to trimming and J lost 6 bases, with 10 bases between them.